These 5 T cell receptor beta chains originate from one sample sequenced in a study of blood T cell repertoires in COVID-19. The method was immunoSEQ multiplex PCR; TCRdb's version includes in-frame clones alone and lacks a portion of them. The sample lists 200,000 to 250,000 clones, approximately 81% occurring once. Specimen: peripheral blood. Source of these receptors: a woman aged 60-75 years who had recovered from COVID-19.

This clone was seen just once. The chain employs TRBV4-1 and TRBJ2-7, with TRBD1 matching over 9 bases. The CDR3 spans 15 residues. Losses at the gene ends were 3 bases for V and 5 bases for J; bases not matched to a gene: 8. Germline V gene data show CDR1 as MGHRA and CDR2 as YSYEKL. Written as DNA, the CDR3 is TGCGCCAGCAGCCAGGGCACAGGGGGCTTAAACGAGCAGTACTTC. Residues: CASSQGTGGLNEQYF.

The rearrangement uses TRBV6-4 and TRBJ2-3, with D unclear. V lost 1 base, J lost 1 base, and 6 bases lay in between. Germline loops: CDR1 MRHNA, CDR2 SNTAGT. This CDR3 has 14 residues. CDR3 sequence: CASSDLPGTDTQYF. The CDR3 DNA reads as TGTGCCAGCAGTGACTTACCAGGCACAGATACGCAGTATTTT.

The chain employs TRBV4-2 and TRBJ1-3; the D is unclear. CDR3 length equals 17 residues. The germline gives CDR1 LGHNA, CDR2 YNFKEQ. The V gene lost 0 bases and the J gene lost 0 bases, with 12 bases spanning the gap. The CDR3 spells CASSQEEAAISGNTIYF. In nucleotides, the CDR3 is TGTGCCAGCAGCCAAGAGGAAGCGGCGATCTCTGGAAACACCATATATTTT.

V is TRBV6-6 and J is TRBJ1-5; 7 positions match TRBD1. The CDR3 extends over 16 amino acids. V lost 2 bases and J lost 2; bases outside the gene matches: 6. The germline V gene encodes CDR1 MNHNY and CDR2 SVGAGI (reference sequence). CDR3 nucleotide sequence: TGTGCCAGCAGTTACGGTGGGGACAGAGGCAATCAGCCCCAGCATTTT. Translated, it gives CASSYGGDRGNQPQHF.

This sequence joins TRBV10-3 and TRBJ1-1; TRBD1 matches 8 bases. Trimming at V came to 5 bases and at J to 1 base, leaving 6 bases not matched to a gene. This CDR3 has 15 residues. Germline V gene lookup returns CDR1 ENHRY and CDR2 SYGVKD. CDR3: CAISPGQGENTEAFF. The DNA of the CDR3 is TGTGCCATCAGTCCAGGACAGGGCGAGAACACTGAAGCTTTCTTT.